The 20 T cell receptor beta chains below all came from one sample that was sequenced in a study of post-analysis software for immune sequencing data (dated by TCRdb to 2014 to 2015). The paper's findings and limits, for the study overall: Patients showed significantly higher frequencies than controls for a few TRBV segments, among them TRBV5-6, TRBV5-1 and TRBV20-1.

Their specific antigens are unknown. The library was produced with PCR. The instrument was an Illumina HiSeq 2500. To reduce PCR and sequencing biases, unique molecular identifiers were incorporated into the TCR beta cDNA libraries. TCRdb handled the public reads itself, with Q25 trimming in fastp and clone calling in MiXCR, and kept productive beta chains. Every distinct CDR3 protein forms one entry, paired with its most common genes and DNA. This sample has 400,000 to 500,000 distinct CDR3 sequences in its table, and over 30% of those were observed once. The ten largest clones take up roughly 8.2% of the sample. Material: blood. The receptor set was obtained from a girl aged 2 to 10 with multiple sclerosis.

The V call is TRBV5-1, the J call TRBJ2-1; unclear D gene. V lost 4 bases and J lost 6, with 11 bases in between. This CDR3 region has 13 residues. The germline V gene encodes CDR1 SGHRS and CDR2 YFSETQ. The CDR3 DNA sequence: TGCGCCAGCAGCCCCACCAACGGCAATGAGCAGTTCTTC. Translating gives CASSPTNGNEQFF.

This chain joins TRBV6-2 or TRBV6-3 and TRBJ2-1; TRBD2 aligns across 9 bases. The CDR3 spans 15 residues. V shed 4 bases, J shed 4 bases, and the junction held 5 bases outside the gene matches. The germline CDR1 and CDR2 sequences are MNHEY and SVGEGT. CDR3 in DNA: TGTGCCAGCAGTTCGATCCTAGCGGGATACAATGAGCAGTTCTTC. Protein product: CASSSILAGYNEQFF.

This clonotype occurred a few times. The rearrangement links TRBV2 to TRBJ2-1; D may be TRBD1 or TRBD2 (5 bases each). Trimming stripped 10 bases from V and 0 bases from J, with 16 bases between. Per germline, CDR1 SNHLY and CDR2 FYNNEI. This CDR3 region has 15 residues. As DNA, the CDR3 is TGTGCCATAGCCCTACGGGGCGTCTCCTACAATGAGCAGTTCTTC. Translation gives CAIALRGVSYNEQFF.

This clonotype was seen more than once but under ten times. The gene calls are TRBV6-1 and TRBJ2-7, with TRBD1 as a possible D gene (6 bases). CDR1 and CDR2 (germline): MNHNS, SASEGT. This CDR3 spans 17 amino acids. The ends were cut back, 5 bases at V and 6 bases at J, with 26 bases in the middle. The CDR3 coding sequence is TGTGCCAGCAGTACGGTTCTGGGGGCGGCTAGTTGGGGCGAGCAGTACTTC. It codes for CASSTVLGAASWGEQYF.

There are a few counts of this clonotype. The chain uses TRBV5-1 and TRBJ2-3, with 10 nucleotides matching TRBD1. CDR1 SGHRS and CDR2 YFSETQ come from the germline V gene. V shed 4 bases, J shed 3 bases, and the junction held 14 bases outside the gene matches. CDR3 length: 18 amino acids. The CDR3 nucleotides read TGCGCCAGCAGCCACCCGGATCCGGGACAGGGGTGGACAGATACGCAGTATTTT. The encoded protein is CASSHPDPGQGWTDTQYF.

The V call is TRBV4-3, the J call TRBJ2-5; D not certain. V lost 0 bases to trimming and J lost 5 bases, with 10 bases between them. The germline CDR1 and CDR2 sequences are LGHNA and YSLEER. The CDR3 runs to 14 residues. CDR3 in amino acids: CASSQDLLSETQYF. The CDR3 nucleotides read TGCGCCAGCAGCCAAGATTTGCTATCGGAGACCCAGTACTTC.

The chain employs TRBV29-1 and TRBJ2-1; D may be TRBD2 (6 bases). Germline loops: CDR1 SQVTM, CDR2 ANQGSEA. V lost 5 bases and J lost 2, with 13 bases in between. The CDR3 consists of 14 residues. In nucleotides, the CDR3 is TGCAGCGTTCGGGGCGGGGAAACCTACAATGAGCAGTTCTTC. Its protein product is CSVRGGETYNEQFF.

The V call is TRBV5-1, the J call TRBJ1-2, with TRBD1 matching over 7 bases. Per the germline V gene, CDR1 is SGHRS and CDR2 is YFSETQ. J was trimmed by 0 bases and V by 3 bases; bases with no gene match: 2. CDR3 size: 14 residues. Here the CDR3 reads CASSWDSSNYGYTF. CDR3 in DNA: TGCGCCAGCAGCTGGGACAGTTCTAACTATGGCTACACCTTC. The entire variable domain, with the rest obtained from reference TRBV5-1 and TRBJ1-2, is as follows: KAGVTQTPRYLIKTRGQQVTLSCSPISGHRSVSWYQQTPGQGLQFLFEYFSETQRNKGNFPGRFSGRQFSNSRSEMNVSTLELGDSALYLCASSWDSSNYGYTFGSGTRLTVV.

The chain carries TRBV28 and TRBJ1-2, with D possibly being TRBD1 (6 bases). Germline CDR1 and CDR2: MDHEN and SYDVKM. Trimming left V 7 bases short and J 7 bases short, with 22 bases between. CDR3 length: 15 amino acids. The CDR3 region is CASIAGALHRVGYTF. CDR3 nucleotide sequence: TGTGCCAGCATTGCGGGGGCCCTCCATCGGGTTGGCTACACCTTC.

The gene calls are TRBV20-1 and TRBJ2-5, with 7 bases matching TRBD1. Trimming took 2 bases from V and 4 from J; bases not matched to a gene: 13. CDR1 is DFQATT and CDR2 is SNEGSKA in the germline V gene (reference sequence). The CDR3 has 16 residues. The CDR3 is CSARPMTGWLRETQYF. CDR3 nucleotides: TGCAGTGCTAGACCCATGACAGGGTGGCTCCGAGAGACCCAGTACTTC.

This clonotype showed up just a few times. J is TRBJ2-1 and V is TRBV7-8, with 7 bases identical to TRBD2. This CDR3 contains 17 residues. The ends lost 5 bases at V and 8 bases at J; junction bases unmatched: 18. The germline gives CDR1 SGHVS, CDR2 FQNEAQ. The CDR3 protein is CASSPAQSKSGGDEQFF. The CDR3 bases are TGTGCCAGCAGCCCCGCCCAAAGTAAGTCGGGGGGAGATGAGCAGTTCTTC.

The chain combines TRBV12-3 or TRBV12-4 with TRBJ2-7; D may be TRBD2 (5 bases). V gave up 5 bases and J gave up 3 bases, with 14 bases separating them. This CDR3 has 14 amino acids. The CDR3 DNA sequence: TGTGCCAGCAGTAAGCCGGGATGGGGCTACGAGCAGTACTTC. The encoded protein is CASSKPGWGYEQYF.

Worth noting for this clonotype: A much larger clone lies a single base off, so this may be a read error. The rearrangement links TRBV20-1 to TRBJ2-6; possible D gene TRBD1, 5 bases. This CDR3 comprises 16 residues. The V gene's germline CDR1 is DFQATT and CDR2 SNEGSKA (reference sequence). CDR3 sequence reads: CSARDLRVTGANVPTF. CDR3 DNA sequence: TGCAGTGCTAGAGATCTAAGAGTAACTGGGGCCAACGTCCCGACTTTC.

V is TRBV4-1 and J is TRBJ2-3; weak D call: TRBD2 (7 bases). The length of the CDR3 is 17 residues. Germline V gene sequence: CDR1 MGHRA, CDR2 YSYEKL. V lost 1 base and J lost 2, with 16 bases in between. CDR3 in DNA: TGCGCCAGCAGCCAAGGCCGGGGCGGGGGCGTCACAGATACGCAGTATTTT. This encodes CASSQGRGGGVTDTQYF.

The chain carries TRBV20-1 and TRBJ2-3; tentative D call: TRBD2 (6 bases). This CDR3 region has 14 residues. The germline V gene encodes CDR1 DFQATT and CDR2 SNEGSKA (reference sequence). V was clipped by 3 bases and J by 1 base, with 11 bases between them. The CDR3, as DNA: TGCAGTGCTAGTCACACGGGGGGCACAGATACGCAGTATTTT. It codes for CSASHTGGTDTQYF.

The chain has TRBV12-3 or TRBV12-4 and TRBJ2-5; D is undetermined. The CDR3 is 16 residues long. V was trimmed by 5 bases and J by 2 bases, leaving 18 bases between them. This chain's CDR3 is CASSKYPGLRQETQYF. In DNA, the CDR3 is TGTGCCAGCAGTAAATACCCGGGCCTACGGCAAGAGACCCAGTACTTC.

This clonotype was observed a few times. J is TRBJ1-2 and V is TRBV20-1; 10 positions agree with TRBD1. Trimming cost V 4 bases and J 5 bases; bases outside gene matches: 4. Germline V CDR1 and CDR2: DFQATT, SNEGSKA (reference sequence). The CDR3 covers 13 residues. The CDR3 is CSATAGQGYGYTF. CDR3 nucleotide sequence: TGCAGTGCTACCGCGGGACAGGGGTATGGCTACACCTTC.

As concerns this clonotype: A read error may be the cause here, since a much bigger clone is one base away. V and J are TRBV5-5 and TRBJ1-2; D remains ambiguous. The germline CDR1 and CDR2 sequences are SGHKS and YYEKEE (reference sequence). Trimming removed 3 bases at V and 2 bases at J, with 11 bases between. The length of the CDR3 is 14 residues. CDR3 loop: CASSWNLVNYGYTF. CDR3 nucleotides: TGTGCCAGCAGCTGGAATCTGGTGAACTATGGCTACACCTTC.

This clonotype was picked up a small number of times. The gene calls are TRBV10-3 and TRBJ2-3; 9 nucleotides align to TRBD1. The CDR3 runs to 14 residues. Trimming removed 6 bases from V and 4 bases from J; junction bases left unmatched: 5. Germline CDR1 reads ENHRY; CDR2 reads SYGVKD. The CDR3 region has the DNA TGTGCCATCAGCGGGGACAGGGAGTCAGATACGCAGTATTTT. The encoded protein is CAISGDRESDTQYF.

This clonotype has a handful of counts. The rearrangement uses TRBV25-1 and TRBJ2-7; the D call may be TRBD1 or TRBD2 (5 bases each). V shed 4 bases and J shed 1 base, with 11 bases lying between them. Germline CDR1 MGHDK, CDR2 SYGVNS. The CDR3 length is 14 residues. CDR3 bases: TGTGCCAGCAGTGTATGGGACCGATCCTACGAGCAGTACTTC. Its translation: CASSVWDRSYEQYF.